This T cell receptor (beta chain) was obtained from a study of Ad26.COV2.S vaccination and SARS-CoV-2 variants. General study findings and limits: Placebo recipients showed lower spike-specific TCR breadth than vaccinees. A substantial breadth of spike-specific CD8+ and CD4+ T cell responses after vaccination has been reported. Vaccine and placebo recipients had comparable breadth of non-spike TCRs.

This clone showed up just once. Antigen: not known. Germline CDR1 MDHEN, CDR2 SYDVKM. This CDR3 region has 15 residues. Trimming cost V 5 bases and J 10 bases; bases outside gene matches: 14. Repertoires were generated with immunoSEQ multiplex PCR, while TCRdb's copy carries only in-frame clones and drops some. The repertoire has roughly 100,000 clones, around three quarters of them found once; the top ten carry roughly 17%. The sequence was obtained from a human donor who had recovered from COVID-19. The chain joins TRBV28 to TRBJ2-7; 10 positions match TRBD1. The sequenced sample was peripheral blood, obtained after recovery from COVID-19. CDR3 sequence reads: CASSPNGQGGPSQYF. The CDR3 DNA sequence: TGTGCCAGCAGTCCGAATGGACAGGGGGGACCATCACAGTACTTC.